This TCR beta chain came from a study of post-analysis software for immune sequencing data (dated by TCRdb to the mid-2010s). For the study in its entirety: Relapsing-remitting, secondary progressive and progressive-relapsing multiple sclerosis were recorded as disease courses, and subtype annotation was lacking for some patients. The patient repertoires were set against about 10 previously published healthy control repertoires from donors whose ages ranged from roughly 6 to 27 years. A subset of samples was prepared in parallel using single-end sample barcoding, then pooled and co-amplified after Illumina adapter ligation. Results the study describes overall, beyond this receptor: The multiple sclerosis patient group was slightly younger than the control group. Direct clustering with F measure revealed strong co-clustering of samples prepared in the same batch, which led to a batch-effect correction. Significantly lower normalized Chao1 diversity was found in multiple sclerosis patients than in controls, suggesting substantial peripheral T-cell clonal expansion. A handful of TRBV segments, including TRBV5-6, TRBV5-1 and TRBV20-1, were significantly more frequent in patients than controls.

Notes on this clonotype: The antigen this receptor binds is unknown. Per-nucleotide qualities are absent, and no much larger clonotype sits a single base away.

Library generation was performed with PCR. Sequenced on an Illumina HiSeq 2500. Unique molecular identifiers were incorporated into TCR beta cDNA libraries to reduce PCR and sequencing biases. Every 1 to 10 million input T cells yielded approximately 500,000 cDNA molecules, meaning each molecule approximated one T cell. The same protocol used for the earlier healthy control dataset was applied to prepare and sequence the patient libraries. Samples belonging to the same batch were prepared together, multiplexed and sequenced on a shared HiSeq lane. In the authors' own workflow: Raw barcoded reads were processed with MIGEC, discarding single-read molecular identifier groups before consensus assembly and CDR3 extraction. VDJtools was used for post-analysis of the clonotype tables, and diversity was normalized by down-sampling every dataset to the size of the smallest sample. To correct batch-related cross-sample contamination, repertoire overlap clustering matched CDR3 amino acid sequences but not nucleotide sequences. TCRdb reworked the public reads: Q25 trimming with fastp, MiXCR clone assembly, productive beta chains retained. For every CDR3 protein sequence, its rows merge into one entry that carries the most common genes and DNA. The V and J calls were not made by the authors but by TCRdb's processing. The sample table contains 820,000 or so distinct CDR3 sequences; only one count was recorded for roughly half of them. Jointly, the top ten make up 4.6% of the sample.

To demonstrate the VDJtools post-analysis software, TCR beta repertoires were profiled from the peripheral blood of over ten young patients with multiple sclerosis. The multiple sclerosis patients were children and adolescents ranging in age from about 6 to 17 years. Trimming costs V 0 bases and J 4 bases, and their ends lie 14 bases apart. The CDR3 has 15 amino acids, counting the end cysteine and phenylalanine. Kept here is only the CDR3 DNA, which spans 45 bases and is read in frame from base 1. From the germline V gene (reference sequence), CDR1 is GTSNPN and CDR2 is SVGIG. Sequences were obtained from blood. The sequence was obtained from a girl under 18 with multiple sclerosis. The V and J segments used are TRBV30 and TRBJ2-3, and the D gene may be TRBD2, 5 bases matching. The sequence in DNA is TGTGCCTGGAGTGTATTACTAGGTCGGTCAGATACGCAGTATTTT. It codes for CAWSVLLGRSDTQYF.